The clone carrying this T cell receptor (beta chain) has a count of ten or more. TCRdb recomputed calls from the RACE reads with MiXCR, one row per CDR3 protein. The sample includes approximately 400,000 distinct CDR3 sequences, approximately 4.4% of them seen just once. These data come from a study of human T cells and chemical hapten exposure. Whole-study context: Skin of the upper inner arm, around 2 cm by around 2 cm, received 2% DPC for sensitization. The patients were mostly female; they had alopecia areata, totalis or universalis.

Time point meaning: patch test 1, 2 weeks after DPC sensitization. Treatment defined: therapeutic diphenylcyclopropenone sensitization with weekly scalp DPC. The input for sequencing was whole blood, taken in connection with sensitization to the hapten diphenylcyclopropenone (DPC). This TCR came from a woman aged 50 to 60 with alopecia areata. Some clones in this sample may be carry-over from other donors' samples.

CDR3 coding DNA: TGTGCCAGCAGTCGCCCGGCTAGCGGGAGAACAGATACGCAGTATTTT. This encodes CASSRPASGRTDTQYF. This chain joins TRBV6-6 and TRBJ2-3, with 10 positions matching TRBD2. CDR1 and CDR2 from the germline V gene are MNHNY and SVGAGI (reference sequence). The CDR3 is 16 amino acids. V dropped 5 bases and J dropped 3; count of bases not matched to a gene: 8.